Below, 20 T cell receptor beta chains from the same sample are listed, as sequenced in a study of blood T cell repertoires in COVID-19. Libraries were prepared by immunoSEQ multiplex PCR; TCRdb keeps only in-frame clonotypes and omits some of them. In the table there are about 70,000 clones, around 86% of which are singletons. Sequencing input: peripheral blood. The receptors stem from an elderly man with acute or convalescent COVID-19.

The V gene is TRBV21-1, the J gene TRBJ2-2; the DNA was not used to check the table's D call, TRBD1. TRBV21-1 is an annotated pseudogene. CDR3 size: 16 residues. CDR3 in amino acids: CASSLRRQENTGELFF. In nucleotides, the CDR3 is TGTGCCAGCAGCTTAAGAAGACAGGAAAACACCGGGGAGCTGTTTTTT.

The CDR3 DNA reads as TGTGCCAGCAGCAGTAACGGCAGGGGCAATCAGCCCCAGCATTTT. Translation gives CASSSNGRGNQPQHF. The chain joins TRBV7-6 to TRBJ1-5; a weak D match, TRBD1 (5 bases). CDR1 SGHVS and CDR2 FNYEAQ come from the germline V gene. V gave up 5 bases and J gave up 2 bases, with 13 bases separating them. This CDR3 is 15 amino acids long. Combining the CDR3 with reference TRBV7-6 and TRBJ1-5 gives the whole variable domain GAGVSQSPRYKVTKRGQDVALRCDPISGHVSLYWYRQALGQGPEFLTYFNYEAQQDKSGLPNDRFSAERPEGSISTLTIQRTEQRDSAMYRCASSSNGRGNQPQHFGDGTRLSIL.

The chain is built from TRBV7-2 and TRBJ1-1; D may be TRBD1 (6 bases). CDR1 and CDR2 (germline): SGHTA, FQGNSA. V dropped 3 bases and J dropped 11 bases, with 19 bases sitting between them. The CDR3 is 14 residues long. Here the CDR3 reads CASSFAQGTSGAFF. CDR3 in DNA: TGTGCCAGCAGCTTCGCGCAGGGGACCTCTGGTGCTTTCTTT.

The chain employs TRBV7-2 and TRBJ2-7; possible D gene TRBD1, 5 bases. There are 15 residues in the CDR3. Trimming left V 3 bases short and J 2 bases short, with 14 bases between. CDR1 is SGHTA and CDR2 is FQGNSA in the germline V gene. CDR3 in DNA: TGTGCCAGCAGCTTGACAGACGCCGCGACCTACGAGCAGTACTTC. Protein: CASSLTDAATYEQYF.

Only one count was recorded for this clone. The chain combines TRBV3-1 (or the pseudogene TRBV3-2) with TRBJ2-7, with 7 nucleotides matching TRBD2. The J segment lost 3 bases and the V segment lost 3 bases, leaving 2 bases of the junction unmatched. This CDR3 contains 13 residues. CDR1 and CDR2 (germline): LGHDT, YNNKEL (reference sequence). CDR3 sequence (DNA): TGTGCCAGCAGCCACGTAGCGGGCTACGAGCAGTACTTC. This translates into CASSHVAGYEQYF.

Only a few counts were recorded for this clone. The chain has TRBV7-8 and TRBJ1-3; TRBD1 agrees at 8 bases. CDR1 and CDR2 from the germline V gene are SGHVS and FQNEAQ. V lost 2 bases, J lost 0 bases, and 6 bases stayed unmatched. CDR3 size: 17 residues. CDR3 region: CASSLKGQGSSGNTIYF. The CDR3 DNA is TGTGCCAGCAGCTTAAAAGGACAGGGTAGCTCTGGAAACACCATATATTTT.

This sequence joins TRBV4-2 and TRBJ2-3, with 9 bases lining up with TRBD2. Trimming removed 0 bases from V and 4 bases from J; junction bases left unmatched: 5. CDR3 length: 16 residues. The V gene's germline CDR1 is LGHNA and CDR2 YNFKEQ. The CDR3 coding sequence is TGTGCCAGCAGCCAAGAGGGCGGGAGGGGTGCAGATACGCAGTATTTT. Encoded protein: CASSQEGGRGADTQYF.

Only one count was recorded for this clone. CDR3 in amino acids: CACQGDTEAFF. The CDR3, as DNA: TGTGCCTGTCAGGGGGACACTGAAGCTTTCTTT. The chain has TRBV30 and TRBJ1-1; 7 bases map to TRBD1. Looked up from germline, CDR1 is GTSNPN and CDR2 is SVGIG (reference sequence). J lost 3 bases, V lost 6 bases, and 1 base had no gene match. The CDR3 contains 11 residues.

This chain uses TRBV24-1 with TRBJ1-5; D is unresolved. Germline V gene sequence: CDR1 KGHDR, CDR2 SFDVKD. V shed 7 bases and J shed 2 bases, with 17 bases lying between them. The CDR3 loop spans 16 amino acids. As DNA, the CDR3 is TGTGCCACCAGCCCCCCGGTAATTGTTGGCAATCAGCCCCAGCATTTT. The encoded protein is CATSPPVIVGNQPQHF.

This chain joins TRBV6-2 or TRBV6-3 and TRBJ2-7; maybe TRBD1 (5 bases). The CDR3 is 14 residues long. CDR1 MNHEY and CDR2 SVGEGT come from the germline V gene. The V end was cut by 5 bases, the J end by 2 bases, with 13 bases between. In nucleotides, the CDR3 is TGTGCCAGCAGTCACCGACAGAAACCCTACGAGCAGTACTTC. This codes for CASSHRQKPYEQYF.

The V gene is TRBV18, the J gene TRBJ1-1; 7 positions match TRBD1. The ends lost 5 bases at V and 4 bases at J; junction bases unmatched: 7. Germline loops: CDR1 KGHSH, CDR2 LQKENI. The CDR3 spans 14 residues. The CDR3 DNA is TGTGCCAGCTCAACGCAGGGGGGAAGCACTGAAGCTTTCTTT. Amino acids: CASSTQGGSTEAFF.

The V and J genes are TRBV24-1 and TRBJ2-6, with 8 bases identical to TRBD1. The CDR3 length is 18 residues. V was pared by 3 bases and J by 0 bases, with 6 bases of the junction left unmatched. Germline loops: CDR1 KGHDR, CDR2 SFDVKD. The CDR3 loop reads CATSDTGTGLSGANVLTF. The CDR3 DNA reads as TGTGCCACCAGTGATACCGGGACAGGCCTCTCTGGGGCCAACGTCCTGACTTTC.

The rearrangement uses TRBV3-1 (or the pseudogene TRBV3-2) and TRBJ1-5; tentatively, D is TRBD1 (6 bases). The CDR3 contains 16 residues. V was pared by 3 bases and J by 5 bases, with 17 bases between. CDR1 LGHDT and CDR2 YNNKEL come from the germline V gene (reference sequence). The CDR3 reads CASSQRQVGTDQPQHF. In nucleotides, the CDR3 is TGTGCCAGCAGCCAGCGACAGGTAGGGACCGATCAGCCCCAGCATTTT.

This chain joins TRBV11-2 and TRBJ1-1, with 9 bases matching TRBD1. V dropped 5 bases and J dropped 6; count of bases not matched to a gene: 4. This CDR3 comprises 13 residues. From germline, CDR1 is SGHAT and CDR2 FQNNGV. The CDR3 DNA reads TGTGCCAGCAGCACCAACAGGGGGCCTGAAGCTTTCTTT. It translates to CASSTNRGPEAFF.

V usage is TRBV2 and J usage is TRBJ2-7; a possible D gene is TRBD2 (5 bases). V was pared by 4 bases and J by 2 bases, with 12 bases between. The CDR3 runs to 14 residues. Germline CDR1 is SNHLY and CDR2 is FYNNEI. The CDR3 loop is CASSGRRGTYEQYF. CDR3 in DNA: TGTGCCAGCAGTGGCCGACGGGGAACCTACGAGCAGTACTTC.

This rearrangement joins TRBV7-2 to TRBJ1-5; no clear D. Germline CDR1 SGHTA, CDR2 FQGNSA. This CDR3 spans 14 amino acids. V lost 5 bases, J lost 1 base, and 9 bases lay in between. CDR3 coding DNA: TGTGCCAGCAGCCCGCTCGGGAGCAATCAGCCCCAGCATTTT. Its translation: CASSPLGSNQPQHF.

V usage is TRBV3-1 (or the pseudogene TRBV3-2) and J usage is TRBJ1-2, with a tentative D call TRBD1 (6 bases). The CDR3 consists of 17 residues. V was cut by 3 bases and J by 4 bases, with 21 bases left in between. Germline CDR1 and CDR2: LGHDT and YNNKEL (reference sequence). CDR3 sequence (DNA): TGTGCCAGCAGCCACATGGACAGCTTCCAGAGTCTCTATGGCTACACCTTC. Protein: CASSHMDSFQSLYGYTF.

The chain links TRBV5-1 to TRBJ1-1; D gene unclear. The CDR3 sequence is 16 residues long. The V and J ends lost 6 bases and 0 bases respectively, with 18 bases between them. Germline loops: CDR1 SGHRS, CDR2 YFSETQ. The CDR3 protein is CASTRTHSDLNTEAFF. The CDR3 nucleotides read TGCGCCAGCACCCGGACTCACAGTGACTTGAACACTGAAGCTTTCTTT.

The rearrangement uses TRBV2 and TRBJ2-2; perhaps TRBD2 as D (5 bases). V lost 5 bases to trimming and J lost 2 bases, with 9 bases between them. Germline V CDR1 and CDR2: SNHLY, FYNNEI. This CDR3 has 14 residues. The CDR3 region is CASSSGFNTGELFF. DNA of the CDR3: TGTGCCAGCAGTTCGGGATTCAACACCGGGGAGCTGTTTTTT.

The CDR3 spells CASRLTGGHTEAFF. The DNA of the CDR3 is TGTGCCAGCAGGCTGACAGGGGGACACACTGAAGCTTTCTTT. The chain combines TRBV6-5 with TRBJ1-1, with TRBD1 matching 9 bases. CDR1 and CDR2 from the germline V gene are MNHEY and SVGAGI. V lost 6 bases to trimming and J lost 3 bases; unmatched junction nucleotides: 5. CDR3 length: 14 residues.